A selection of T cell receptor beta chains follows, all from one sample in a study of Ad26.COV2.S vaccination and SARS-CoV-2 variants. The method was immunoSEQ multiplex PCR; TCRdb's version includes in-frame clones alone and lacks a portion of them. The data hold 300,000 to 400,000 clones, with more than 75% observed a single time. The input for sequencing was peripheral blood, taken in a trial of Ad26.COV2.S vaccine versus placebo. The source of these receptors is a person aged 18-65 years who received the Ad26.COV2.S COVID-19 vaccine or a placebo. Each CDR3 is given with its conserved first and last residue. The D gene is left open where the match is weak. Not every row has a clone size; where given, it reads once, few, many or a size class.

>NA|TRBJ2-1|NA|TRBV4-1
TGCGCCAGCAGCCCCATTAGTCACAATGAGCAGTTCTTC
CASSPISHNEQFF
>NA|TRBJ1-4|NA|TRBV4-1
TGCGCCAGCAGCCAAGGACGACACAGAGCAACTAATGAAAAACTGTTTTTT
CASSQGRHRATNEKLFF
>once|TRBJ1-3|NA|TRBV18
TGTGCCAGCTCACTTTCCAGGGGAACTGGAAACACCATATATTTT
CASSLSRGTGNTIYF
>NA|TRBJ2-7|TRBD2|TRBV4-2
TGTGCCAGCAGCCAAGAGGGCCGTAGCGGGGGGTCCTACGAGCAGTACTTC
CASSQEGRSGGSYEQYF
>NA|TRBJ2-3|TRBD2|TRBV7-9
TGTGCCAGCAGTTTACGGGCTAGCGGGGCCTCAGGCACAGATACGCAGTATTTT
CASSLRASGASGTDTQYF
>NA|TRBJ1-3|NA|TRBV5-6
TGTGCCAGCAGCTTGGTCGCTACAGACTCTGGAAACACCATATATTTT
CASSLVATDSGNTIYF
>NA|TRBJ2-7|NA|TRBV4-3
TGCGCCAGCAGCCAAGATTGGGCGGGCTTGACCCAGCAGTACTTC
CASSQDWAGLTQQYF
>NA|TRBJ1-5|NA|TRBV6-1
TGTGCCAGCAGTGAACTTGGGTCCAATCAGCCCCAGCATTTT
CASSELGSNQPQHF
>NA|TRBJ2-2|NA|TRBV3-1/TRBV3-2
TGTGCCAGCAGCCTATTAAGACAGATTAACACCGGGGAGCTGTTTTTT
CASSLLRQINTGELFF
>NA|TRBJ2-1|NA|TRBV12-3/TRBV12-4
TGTGCCAGCAGTAACGGTACTGAGCAGTTCTTC
CASSNGTEQFF
>NA|TRBJ2-7|NA|TRBV21-1
TGTGCCAGCAGCAAAGGAATGTCTCGTACCTCCTACGAGCAGTACTTC
CASSKGMSRTSYEQYF
>NA|TRBJ2-2|NA|TRBV7-3
TGTGCCAGCAGCTTAAGTTCCCCTGACGGGGAGCTGTTTTTT
CASSLSSPDGELFF
>NA|TRBJ1-5|NA|TRBV29-1
TGCAGCGTTGAAGTTGGAGGGACGAATCAGCCCCAGCATTTT
CSVEVGGTNQPQHF
>NA|TRBJ2-6|TRBD1|TRBV7-9
TGTGCCAGCAGCCCCCAGGGGGCCAGGGGTAGGACTGGGGCCAACGTCCTGACTTTC
CASSPQGARGRTGANVLTF
>NA|TRBJ2-7|TRBD2|TRBV5-4
TGTGCCAGCAGCTTTGGCCGTGGCGGGGGGGCCTACGAGCAGTACTTC
CASSFGRGGGAYEQYF
>NA|TRBJ2-7|TRBD2|TRBV10-3
TGTGCCATCAGTGAGTCGTTAGCGGGGGACTCCTACGAGCAGTACTTC
CAISESLAGDSYEQYF
>NA|TRBJ1-4|TRBD1|TRBV9
TGTGCCAGCAGCGACCAGGGGGCAGCTAATGAAAAACTGTTTTTT
CASSDQGAANEKLFF
>NA|TRBJ1-5|NA|TRBV20-1
TGCAGTGCTAGTCAGGGCCTTAGCAATCAGCCCCAGCATTTT
CSASQGLSNQPQHF
>NA|TRBJ2-2|NA|TRBV30
TGTGCCTGGAGCCGGGACATTTACACCGGGGAGCTGTTTTTT
CAWSRDIYTGELFF
>many|TRBJ2-3|NA|TRBV6-2/TRBV6-3
TGTGCCAGCAGCCCTATGGGAGATACGCAGTATTTT
CASSPMGDTQYF
>NA|TRBJ2-3|TRBD2|TRBV27
TGTGCCAGCAGTTCGACTAGCGGAACAGATACGCAGTATTTT
CASSSTSGTDTQYF
>NA|TRBJ1-2|NA|TRBV7-8
TGTGCCAGCAGCTTAGCGTTAGATTCTCGGCATGGCTACACCTTC
CASSLALDSRHGYTF
>NA|TRBJ2-3|NA|TRBV6-5
TGTGCCAGCAGCATATGGGGACTTCACACAGATACGCAGTATTTT
CASSIWGLHTDTQYF
>NA|TRBJ2-7|NA|TRBV3-1/TRBV3-2
TGTGCCAGCAGCCAAGTAGGCCCGAGGCGGGACAGCTCCTACGAGCAGTACTTC
CASSQVGPRRDSSYEQYF
>once|TRBJ1-1|NA|TRBV18
TGTGCCAGCTCAGCCTCCCTTGAAGCTTTCTTT
CASSASLEAFF
>NA|TRBJ2-5|TRBD2|TRBV3-1/TRBV3-2
TGTGCCAGCAGCCAAGATATGGCTAGCGCCCGGGGGGCCCAGTACTTC
CASSQDMASARGAQYF
>NA|TRBJ1-2|TRBD1|TRBV6-5
TGTGCCAGCAGACCACGGGACAGATTTAACTATGGCTACACCTTC
CASRPRDRFNYGYTF
>NA|TRBJ2-1|NA|TRBV6-4
TGTGCCAGCAGTGTGTCGACCTACAATGAGCAGTTCTTC
CASSVSTYNEQFF
>NA|TRBJ2-2|NA|TRBV5-6
TGTGCCAGCAGCCCAGGGTGGTCGGGCACCGGGGAGCTGTTTTTT
CASSPGWSGTGELFF
>NA|TRBJ2-7|TRBD2|TRBV7-2
TGTGCCAGCAGTTTACTAGCGGGGGGGCCCCACGAGCAGTACTTC
CASSLLAGGPHEQYF
>NA|TRBJ1-4|TRBD1|TRBV3-1/TRBV3-2
TGTGCCAGCAGCCCCCTGTTTAACGAGGGGGCTGGGGAAAAACTGTTTTTT
CASSPLFNEGAGEKLFF
>NA|TRBJ2-3|TRBD2|TRBV6-5
TGTGCCAGCAGTTACTCCGGTAGCGGGGGAACAGATACGCAGTATTTT
CASSYSGSGGTDTQYF
>NA|TRBJ1-4|NA|TRBV11-2
TGTGCCAGCAGCTTAGGCCTGGTTAATGAAAAACTGTTTTTT
CASSLGLVNEKLFF
>once|TRBJ2-5|NA|TRBV19
TGTGCCAGTACTCCCCGCATGGGTTGGGGTAACCAAGAGACCCAGTACTTC
CASTPRMGWGNQETQYF
>NA|TRBJ2-2|NA|TRBV5-6
TGTGCCAGCAACTCAGGCGGCGGTGGGACCGGGGAGCTGTTTTTT
CASNSGGGGTGELFF
>NA|TRBJ1-1|NA|TRBV30
TGTGCCTGGACCCTCAACCTGGGGTGGGACACTGAAGCTTTCTTT
CAWTLNLGWDTEAFF
>NA|TRBJ1-3|NA|TRBV28
TGTGCCAGCAGTTTAACAGGATACTCTGGAAACACCATATATTTT
CASSLTGYSGNTIYF